This T cell receptor (beta chain) was documented in a study of blood T cell repertoires in COVID-19. Study as a whole: Sample material is recorded as cDNA or gDNA derived from T cells, B-cell-depleted T cells, or PBMCs.

The data were produced by immunoSEQ multiplex PCR, yet TCRdb's version contains in-frame clones alone and is incomplete. The sample lists about 33,000 clones, about 90% seen once, with about 6.3% in the top ten. This CDR3 region has 18 residues. Germline V gives CDR1 KGHSH, CDR2 LQKENI. V was clipped by 5 bases and J by 0 bases, with 21 bases between them. The origin of this receptor is a human donor in a cohort sampled during active COVID-19. The sequenced material came from peripheral blood. V is TRBV18 and J is TRBJ2-3; a possible D gene is TRBD1 (5 bases). The CDR3 is CASSTFRVRILSTDTQYF. The DNA for the CDR3 is TGTGCCAGCTCAACATTCAGGGTACGGATTCTAAGCACAGATACGCAGTATTTT.